This T cell receptor (beta chain) was obtained from a study of T cells in localized non-small cell lung cancer. Of note for this clone: Its antigen is currently unknown.

The assay was immunoSEQ multiplex PCR, and TCRdb's table has in-frame clones only and misses some. This sample carries tens of thousands of clones, around four fifths of them seen once, and the ten largest clones take 35% to 40%. The germline V gene has CDR1 SGHTA and CDR2 FQGTGA. V lost 2 bases to trimming and J lost 3 bases, with 9 bases between them. The CDR3 runs to 14 residues. Findings of the study overall: In adjacent lung appeared a median about 57 of the top 100 tumor clones. Exceeding tumor, uninvolved adjacent lung had the highest T cell clonality. Sequence data derive from only one tumor region, so heterogeneity remains possible.

The source of this sequence is an older male donor with stage II squamous cell lung carcinoma. V and J are TRBV7-3 and TRBJ2-3; D is possibly TRBD2 (5 bases). The starting material was peripheral blood, obtained before any cancer treatment. The DNA for the CDR3 is TGTGCCAGCAGCTTAGGTACGGGGACAGATACGCAGTATTTT. Residues: CASSLGTGTDTQYF.